The clone carrying this T cell receptor (beta chain) was counted between two and nine times. The antigen remains undetermined. All of the isolated RNA was reverse transcribed, so expressed TCRB transcripts were sequenced. It was found that naive, central memory and regulatory T cell samples averaged about 3.5 million reads. TCRdb's copy holds only in-frame clones and misses some; the assay was immunoSEQ multiplex PCR. The profile shows 150,000 or so clones, approximately 9.1% of them singletons. Looked up from germline, CDR1 is SGDLS and CDR2 is YYNGEE. CDR3 size: 15 residues. V gave up 0 bases and J gave up 5 bases; unmatched junction bases: 5. A CD45RO/CCR7/CD25/CD127/CD95/CD27 panel sorted naive, central memory, regulatory and stem cell-like memory CD4+ cells. Populations isolated by sorting all had purity greater than 95%. This sample stems from a study of beta chain features in type 1 diabetes.

Study conclusions and caveats: All four CD4+ subsets from Type 1 diabetes patients carried moderately but significantly shorter TCRB CDR3s.

The source of this sequence is a woman aged 18 to 35 in good health. The sequenced sample was central memory CD4+ T cells from blood. The gene calls are TRBV9 and TRBJ1-5, with 7 bases aligning to TRBD1. CDR3 nucleotides: TGTGCCAGCAGCGTAGGGTGGACAGGCGATCAGCCCCAGCATTTT. Encoded protein: CASSVGWTGDQPQHF.